The present T cell receptor (beta chain) was sequenced within a study of CD8 T cells in ankylosing spondylitis. V was clipped by 6 bases and J by 2 bases, with 14 bases between them. There are 15 residues in the CDR3. This clonotype occurred a few times. Antigen specificity is unknown. Study results and caveats: What seemed typical of ankylosing spondylitis blood was a TCR beta motif built from fewer than ten highly homologous variants. Past research had described some motif variants in reactive arthritis synovial fluid and blood. It was reported that disease-linked clones were significantly enriched in matched ankylosing spondylitis synovial fluid.

Quantitative barcoded 5'-RACE was used to prepare TCR beta libraries. One entry per CDR3 protein, called by TCRdb with MiXCR from the 5' RACE reads. This table has about 400,000 distinct CDR3 sequences, approximately 20% appearing once. The sequence was collected from a male donor with ankylosing spondylitis or in good health (not recorded which). The sample comprised blood, either unsorted or a sorted T cell fraction (not recorded which). The rearrangement joins TRBV12-3 or TRBV12-4 to TRBJ2-1; no clear D gene. CDR3: CASSAALSPYNEQFF. The CDR3, as DNA: TGTGCCAGCAGCGCGGCCCTTAGCCCCTACAATGAGCAGTTCTTC.